This T cell receptor beta chain was identified during a study of CD8+ T cells in alopecia areata. Study-wide context: Treated patients were given 5 to 10 mg oral tofacitinib twice daily.

TCR sequencing used cDNA made by reverse transcription of extracted RNA. Sequencing used immunoSEQ multiplex PCR; TCRdb keeps in-frame clones, though not all of them. The table lists some 130,000 clones, approximately 49% of them singletons. Study-level findings and limits: Patients displayed less clarity in TCR sharing than mice, a finding possibly related to HLA. Alopecia totalis/universalis scalp especially showed more expanded CD8+ clones than normal scalp.

Notes on this clone: Its antigen is as yet unknown.

Sampling of alopecia areata patients yielded lesional scalp punch biopsies as well as peripheral blood. The starting material was CD8+ T cells sorted from blood, obtained at week 0. The receptor was isolated from a human donor with alopecia areata.

The CDR3 here is CASNVGSTDTQYF. The CDR3 DNA reads as TGTGCCAGCAACGTGGGGAGCACAGATACGCAGTATTTT. This chain joins TRBV9 and TRBJ2-3; no definite D call. Germline-derived CDR1 and CDR2 are SGDLS and YYNGEE. V lost 6 bases, J lost 0 bases, and 8 bases lay in between. The CDR3 loop spans 13 amino acids.